What follows describes a single T cell receptor beta chain. The sample belongs to a study of blood T cell repertoires in COVID-19. Study-wide background: Donors in the United States, Italy and Spain gave samples during acute or convalescent COVID-19. PBMCs, B-cell-depleted T cells, or T cells provided the cDNA or gDNA that made up the material.

In the source study's methods: Reference gene primers were amplified, and this amplification served to estimate nucleated cell counts. This table comes from immunoSEQ multiplex PCR, and its TCRdb copy is limited to in-frame clones, with some not included. The V and J calls and clone size were taken over from that table, and D and trimming were inferred from the DNA. The sample consists of 250,000 to 300,000 clones, 81% of them appearing once. The sequenced sample consisted of peripheral blood. The source of this sequence is a woman aged 60-70 years with active or convalescent COVID-19.

The CDR3 DNA follows: TGTGCCAGCAGAGCTGACAGGGGCAGAGACTACGAGCAGTACTTC. Translated, it gives CASRADRGRDYEQYF. This chain uses TRBV2 with TRBJ2-7; TRBD1 matches 8 bases. The CDR3 is 15 amino acids. The germline V gene has CDR1 SNHLY and CDR2 FYNNEI. Unmatched junction bases numbered 10, after V lost 6 bases and J lost 3 bases.